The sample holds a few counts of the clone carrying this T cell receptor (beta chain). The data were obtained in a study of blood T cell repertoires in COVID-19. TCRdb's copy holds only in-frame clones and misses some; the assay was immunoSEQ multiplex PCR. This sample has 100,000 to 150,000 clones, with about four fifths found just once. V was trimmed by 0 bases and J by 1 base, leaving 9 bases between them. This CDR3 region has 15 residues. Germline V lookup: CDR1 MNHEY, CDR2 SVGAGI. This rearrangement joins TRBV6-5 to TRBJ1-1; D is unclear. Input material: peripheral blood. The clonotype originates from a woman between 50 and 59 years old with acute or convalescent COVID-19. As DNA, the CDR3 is TGTGCCAGCAGTTACTCTCTCAGTCGGAACACTGAAGCTTTCTTT. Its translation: CASSYSLSRNTEAFF.